This T cell receptor beta chain originates from a study of blood T cells in healthy people across ages. Combining a sample-barcoded 5' primer with a J-beta primer mix, a second PCR ran for about 7 to 11 cycles. Samples each returned at least 3 million CDR3-containing paired-end reads. In TCRdb, the 5' RACE reads were re-called with MiXCR into one record per CDR3 protein. The data contain about 1.4 million distinct CDR3 sequences, around 59% of them seen just once; the ten biggest clones take up 5% to 7%. V dropped 7 bases and J dropped 0; count of bases not matched to a gene: 5. There are 14 residues in the CDR3. Germline CDR1 reads SNHLY; CDR2 reads FYNNEI. In the case of this clonotype: Its antigen is unknown.

Per-sample yields of isolated PBMCs were at least 6 million. Study-wide results and caveats: Diversity figures derived from one million T cells were judged to underestimate the true value. Compared with aged donors, long-lived donors showed fewer expanded clones, suggesting selection.

This TCR was recovered from a man aged 18 to 29 in good health. The sequencing sample was made of blood. The genes are TRBV2 and TRBJ2-5; TRBD2 agrees at 7 bases. The CDR3 is CASIGLADQETQYF. CDR3 coding DNA: TGTGCCAGCATAGGTCTAGCGGACCAAGAGACCCAGTACTTC. Complete variable domain (other parts from reference TRBV2 and TRBJ2-5): EPEVTQTPSHQVTQMGQEVILRCVPISNHLYFYWYRQILGQKVEFLVSFYNNEISEKSEIFDDQFSVERPDGSNFTLKIRSTKLEDSAMYFCASIGLADQETQYFGPGTRLLVL.